Presented here are 26 T cell receptor beta chains from one specimen sequenced in a study of blood T cell repertoires in COVID-19. Assay used: immunoSEQ multiplex PCR; TCRdb lists only in-frame clones, some missing. The profile shows about 140,000 clones, 75% to 90% of them singletons. The sequenced sample was PBMCs or T cells enriched from blood (not recorded which). All receptors come from a man in his 70s who had been exposed to COVID-19.

This rearrangement joins TRBV28 to TRBJ1-2; 8 bases fit TRBD1. The ends lost 1 base at V and 3 bases at J; junction bases unmatched: 4. Looked up from germline, CDR1 is MDHEN and CDR2 is SYDVKM. CDR3 length: 15 residues. CDR3 in DNA: TGTGCCAGCAGTTTATCCGGGACAGGCTACTATGGCTACACCTTC. As protein: CASSLSGTGYYGYTF.

The chain employs TRBV10-1 and TRBJ2-7; TRBD2 matches at 10 bases. This CDR3 has 15 amino acids. Trimming took 0 bases from V and 2 from J; bases not matched to a gene: 1. The germline V gene has CDR1 WNHNN and CDR2 SYGVQD (reference sequence). The CDR3 loop reads CASSESLAGAYEQYF. CDR3 sequence (DNA): TGCGCCAGCAGTGAGTCTCTAGCGGGAGCCTACGAGCAGTACTTC.

This sequence joins TRBV5-1 and TRBJ1-5; D unresolved. Trimming removed 0 bases from V and 4 bases from J, with 8 bases in between. The CDR3 length is 14 residues. In germline, CDR1 is SGHRS, CDR2 YFSETQ. The CDR3 DNA is TGCGCCAGCAGCTTGGATCCGGGGAATCAGCCCCAGCATTTT. Translation: CASSLDPGNQPQHF.

CDR3 amino acids: CASRAGGAADTYEQYF. The CDR3 bases are TGTGCCAGCAGGGCAGGGGGAGCCGCAGACACTTACGAGCAGTACTTC. The J gene is TRBJ2-7, the V gene TRBV3-1 (or the pseudogene TRBV3-2); 7 bases line up with TRBD1. The junction had 15 bases not matched to a gene; V was cut back by 6 bases and J by 4 bases. This CDR3 has 16 residues. Germline V lookup: CDR1 LGHDT, CDR2 YNNKEL (reference sequence).

This rearrangement joins TRBV6-5 to TRBJ2-3; 12 bases are shared with TRBD2. The CDR3 has 15 residues. Germline assignment: CDR1 MNHEY and CDR2 SVGAGI. V gave up 5 bases and J gave up 4 bases; unmatched junction bases: 4. The CDR3 loop is CASSPSGGASDTQYF. The CDR3 coding sequence is TGTGCCAGCAGTCCTAGCGGGGGGGCGTCAGATACGCAGTATTTT.

The chain employs TRBV19 and TRBJ1-2, with TRBD1 matching 8 bases. The J segment lost 8 bases and the V segment lost 8 bases, leaving 13 bases of the junction unmatched. The length of the CDR3 is 14 residues. Germline assignment: CDR1 LNHDA and CDR2 SQIVND (reference sequence). The CDR3 region has the DNA TGTGCCAGTCGCCTCGGAGGACAGGGAGTCGGCTACACCTTC. Translated, it gives CASRLGGQGVGYTF.

The J gene is TRBJ2-1, the V gene TRBV3-1 (or the pseudogene TRBV3-2), with D hard to call. Between the trimmed V and J ends, which lost 1 base and 2 bases, there was a span of 9 bases. From germline, CDR1 is LGHDT and CDR2 YNNKEL (reference sequence). The CDR3 sequence is 15 residues long. The CDR3 loop is CASSQALLAYNEQFF. The CDR3 DNA reads as TGTGCCAGCAGCCAAGCACTCCTCGCCTACAATGAGCAGTTCTTC.

As DNA, the CDR3 is TGTGCCAGCAGCTTAACCCTTCTACGGGAGGTCGGCAATGAGCAGTTCTTC. Translation: CASSLTLLREVGNEQFF. This chain joins TRBV11-2 and TRBJ2-1, with 7 positions matching TRBD2. The V gene's germline CDR1 is SGHAT and CDR2 FQNNGV. The length of the CDR3 is 17 residues. The J segment lost 6 bases and the V segment lost 2 bases, leaving 13 bases of the junction unmatched.

The chain joins TRBV4-2 to TRBJ2-1; the D gene is possibly TRBD2 (7 bases). Germline lookup yields CDR1 LGHNA and CDR2 YNFKEQ. This CDR3 spans 17 amino acids. Trimming cost V 4 bases and J 3 bases, with 19 bases left between them. In DNA, the CDR3 is TGTGCCAGCAGCCGTGGGTCGAGGGGGGGCGTCTACAATGAGCAGTTCTTC. Amino acid sequence: CASSRGSRGGVYNEQFF.

This chain uses TRBV18 with TRBJ2-7; tentative D call: TRBD1 (6 bases). Germline CDR1 and CDR2: KGHSH and LQKENI. The CDR3 sequence is 13 residues long. Between the trimmed V and J ends, which lost 5 bases and 4 bases, there was a span of 12 bases. CDR3 protein: CASSAGQKYEQYF. CDR3 sequence (DNA): TGTGCCAGCTCAGCTGGACAGAAGTACGAGCAGTACTTC.

This rearrangement joins TRBV25-1 to TRBJ1-3; no clear D. This CDR3 spans 14 amino acids. Trimming pared 3 bases from V and 7 bases from J, leaving 13 bases between. Germline V gene sequence: CDR1 MGHDK, CDR2 SYGVNS. The CDR3 sequence is CASSDPGMLNTIYF. The CDR3, as DNA: TGTGCCAGCAGTGATCCGGGGATGTTGAACACCATATATTTT.

This clone was observed once. The chain combines TRBV27 with TRBJ2-7, with D unclear. The V end was cut by 0 bases, the J end by 2 bases, with 8 bases between. The CDR3 has 14 residues. Germline V CDR1 and CDR2: MNHEY, SMNVEV (reference sequence). The CDR3 reads CASSLSMAAYEQYF. The CDR3 coding sequence is TGTGCCAGCAGTTTATCGATGGCGGCCTACGAGCAGTACTTC.

CDR3 coding DNA: TGTGCCAGCAGCTTCAACCGAGGGGGGAACACTGAAGCTTTCTTT. Its protein product is CASSFNRGGNTEAFF. This chain uses TRBV7-9 with TRBJ1-1; tentative D call: TRBD1 (6 bases). Trimming took 3 bases from V and 1 from J, leaving 12 bases between them. This CDR3 comprises 15 residues. Germline V gene sequence: CDR1 SEHNR, CDR2 FQNEAQ (reference sequence).

The chain employs TRBV19 and TRBJ1-1, with 8 positions matching TRBD1. The CDR3 runs 11 residues. Trimming took 8 bases from V and 6 from J; bases not matched to a gene: 2. Germline V gives CDR1 LNHDA, CDR2 SQIVND (reference sequence). DNA of the CDR3: TGTGCCAGTCAGGACAGGGCTGAAGCTTTCTTT. It is translated as CASQDRAEAFF.

Comment on this clone: A read error may account for a junction end that differs from germline. The chain carries TRBV3-1 (or the pseudogene TRBV3-2) and TRBJ1-2; D gene ambiguous. The CDR3 runs 14 residues. The germline V gene has CDR1 LGHDT and CDR2 YNNKEL (reference sequence). The chain's CDR3 is CASSQEPQHYGYTF. The CDR3 region has the DNA TGTGCCAGCAGCCAAGAGCCCCAGCACTACGGCTACACCTTC.

J is TRBJ1-1 and V is TRBV7-9; 10 bases are shared with TRBD1. Per germline, CDR1 SEHNR and CDR2 FQNEAQ (reference sequence). Unmatched junction bases numbered 10, after V lost 4 bases and J lost 5 bases. There are 16 residues in the CDR3. The CDR3 sequence is CASSSGGQGVRTEAFF. The CDR3 DNA is TGTGCCAGCAGCTCCGGAGGACAGGGGGTAAGGACTGAAGCTTTCTTT.

This sequence joins TRBV7-2 and TRBJ2-7; TRBD1 aligns across 9 bases. The germline CDR1 and CDR2 sequences are SGHTA and FQGNSA. The CDR3 loop spans 15 amino acids. The V gene end was trimmed by 5 bases and the J gene end by 1 base; junction bases not matched to a gene: 6. The CDR3 loop reads CASSRSGTGSYEQYF. CDR3 bases: TGTGCCAGCAGCCGCAGCGGGACAGGGTCCTACGAGCAGTACTTC.

The chain carries TRBV13 and TRBJ1-1, with TRBD1 identical over 7 bases. Trimming took 1 base from V and 4 from J; bases not matched to a gene: 0. The germline gives CDR1 PRHDT, CDR2 FYEKMQ (reference sequence). CDR3 length equals 13 residues. The CDR3 DNA reads as TGTGCCAGCAGCTTAGACAGGGGCACTGAAGCTTTCTTT. It specifies CASSLDRGTEAFF. The full variable domain, with the rest looked up from reference TRBV13 and TRBJ1-1, is AAGVIQSPRHLIKEKRETATLKCYPIPRHDTVYWYQQGPGQDPQFLISFYEKMQSDKGSIPDRFSAQQFSDYHSELNMSSLELGDSALYFCASSLDRGTEAFFGQGTRLTVV.

This chain uses TRBV3-1 (or the pseudogene TRBV3-2) with TRBJ2-3, with D uncertain. The CDR3 length is 15 residues. Germline V gene sequence: CDR1 LGHDT, CDR2 YNNKEL (reference sequence). V dropped 0 bases and J dropped 7 bases, with 14 bases sitting between them. The CDR3 coding sequence is TGTGCCAGCAGCCAAGATGGCAGGCAACCCAATACGCAGTATTTT. This translates into CASSQDGRQPNTQYF.

The chain couples TRBV7-8 to TRBJ1-1, with D perhaps matching TRBD1 (6 bases). This CDR3 region has 16 residues. The ends were cut back, 0 bases at V and 1 base at J, with 12 bases in the middle. Germline values: CDR1 SGHVS, CDR2 FQNEAQ. CDR3 sequence (DNA): TGTGCCAGCAGCTTAGCGATCCTCAGGGGGAACACTGAAGCTTTCTTT. This translates into CASSLAILRGNTEAFF.

V gene TRBV19 combines with J gene TRBJ1-4; 7 nucleotides align to TRBD1. Per germline, CDR1 LNHDA and CDR2 SQIVND (reference sequence). This CDR3 is 14 amino acids long. Unmatched junction bases numbered 6, after V lost 3 bases and J lost 8 bases. The CDR3 region is CASSMDRSDEKLFF. The CDR3 region has the DNA TGTGCCAGTAGTATGGACAGGAGCGACGAAAAACTGTTTTTT.

The chain joins TRBV5-5 to TRBJ2-5; TRBD2 aligns across 8 bases. The junction had 4 bases not matched to a gene; V was cut back by 1 base and J by 5 bases. Germline assignment: CDR1 SGHKS and CDR2 YYEKEE (reference sequence). This CDR3 has 14 residues. The CDR3 region has the DNA TGTGCCAGCAGCTTGCGGGAGGGCCCTGAGACCCAGTACTTC. Residues: CASSLREGPETQYF.

On this clone itself: The sample has other DNA sequences that encode this CDR3 too. V usage is TRBV5-1 and J usage is TRBJ1-6; tentatively, D is TRBD1 (6 bases). V lost 2 bases and J 9 bases, leaving 15 bases between the germline ends. The CDR3 loop spans 15 amino acids. Germline V gene lookup returns CDR1 SGHRS and CDR2 YFSETQ. CDR3 protein: CASSLEQGGGSPLHF. In DNA form, the CDR3 reads TGCGCCAGCAGCTTAGAACAGGGTGGCGGTTCACCCCTCCACTTT.

This clone was seen repeatedly, ten times or more. CDR3 nucleotides: TGCGCCAGCAGCTTGGAGGGAGGGGTCTACAATGAGCAGTTCTTC. Residues: CASSLEGGVYNEQFF. This chain links TRBV5-1 with TRBJ2-1, with 7 positions matching TRBD2. This CDR3 has 15 amino acids. CDR1 SGHRS and CDR2 YFSETQ come from the germline V gene. Germline trimming cut 0 bases from V and 3 bases from J; bases unmatched to any gene: 3. The complete variable domain, with remaining parts taken from reference TRBV5-1 and TRBJ2-1, reads KAGVTQTPRYLIKTRGQQVTLSCSPISGHRSVSWYQQTPGQGLQFLFEYFSETQRNKGNFPGRFSGRQFSNSRSEMNVSTLELGDSALYLCASSLEGGVYNEQFFGPGTRLTVL.

The genes are TRBV7-3 and TRBJ2-1; 13 bases line up with TRBD2. This CDR3 is built from 15 residues. Trimming at V came to 4 bases and at J to 6 bases, leaving 3 bases not matched to a gene. Germline-derived CDR1 and CDR2 are SGHTA and FQGTGA. This CDR3 reads CASSSTSGGANEQFF. In DNA, the CDR3 is TGTGCCAGCAGCTCTACTAGCGGGGGGGCCAATGAGCAGTTCTTC.

This clone was counted many times. For the CDR3, the DNA is TGTGCCAGCAGCACGGGACAGGGGACCGGCGTTAAGGCGGTTTTCTTT. Its protein product is CASSTGQGTGVKAVFF. The gene calls are TRBV3-1 (or the pseudogene TRBV3-2) and TRBJ1-1; 10 bases map to TRBD1. This CDR3 contains 16 residues. Germline values: CDR1 LGHDT, CDR2 YNNKEL (reference sequence). With 5 bases clipped from V and 13 bases from J, the junction kept 19 bases outside the gene matches.